The 15 T cell receptor beta chains reported below all come from one sample, sequenced in a study of T cell clusters in autoimmune cytopenias. TRB was amplified from about 270 ng of peripheral blood genomic DNA per sample. TRB rearrangements were amplified by touch-down multiplex PCR with mixed TRB-A/B primers. Reprocessing the multiplex PCR reads, TCRdb reports a single entry for every CDR3 protein and omits DNA. The sample spans 5,500 to 8,500 distinct CDR3 sequences; the ten largest clones claim around 23%. Sequenced sample: peripheral blood. The receptor set was obtained from a human donor with an autoimmune cytopenia or autoimmune hepatitis (not recorded which).

The chain is built from TRBV13 and TRBJ2-1; the TRBD1 assignment by TCRdb is unverifiable without DNA. The CDR3 length is 17 residues. The germline CDR1 and CDR2 sequences are PRHDT and FYEKMQ (reference sequence). The CDR3 loop is CASSLTGVLSSYNEQFF.

V and J are TRBV7-2 and TRBJ2-1; no DNA is available, so the TRBD2 call from TCRdb remains unchecked. The CDR3 contains 16 residues. Germline-derived CDR1 and CDR2 are SGHTA and FQGNSA. The CDR3 protein is CASSSLPLAGGNEQFF.

According to its frequency, this clonotype is medium-sized. This rearrangement joins TRBV6-5 to TRBJ2-7. The CDR3 loop spans 16 amino acids. Germline-derived CDR1 and CDR2 are MNHEY and SVGAGI. The CDR3 reads CASSYSGPSGPYEQYF.

This clonotype counts as medium-sized by frequency. The genes are TRBV11-1 and TRBJ2-3. The germline V gene has CDR1 SGHAT and CDR2 FQDESV (reference sequence). The CDR3 has 11 amino acids. CDR3 protein: CASSLGDTQYF.

The chain combines TRBV30 with TRBJ1-6; lacking DNA, the TRBD1 call made by TCRdb goes unchecked. Germline V gene sequence: CDR1 GTSNPN, CDR2 SVGIG (reference sequence). The CDR3 loop spans 15 amino acids. CDR3 residues: CASRGGSSYNSPLHF. Together with reference TRBV30 and TRBJ1-6, the CDR3 gives the full variable domain: SQTIHQWPATLVQPVGSPLSLECTVEGTSNPNLYWYRQAAGRGLQLLFYSVGIGQISSEVPQNLSASRPQDRQFILSSKKLLLSDSGFYLCASRGGSSYNSPLHFGNGTRLTVT.

This chain joins TRBV6-1 and TRBJ2-7. The CDR3 extends over 11 amino acids. Germline loops: CDR1 MNHNS, CDR2 SASEGT. The CDR3 reads CASLKPYEQYF.

This clonotype is classed as medium-sized by frequency. The chain carries TRBV10-3 and TRBJ2-7. The germline CDR1 and CDR2 sequences are ENHRY and SYGVKD. CDR3 size: 14 residues. The CDR3 reads CAISESASTYEQYF.

The V gene is TRBV5-6, the J gene TRBJ2-2; TCRdb designates TRBD1, a call that cannot be tested without DNA. This CDR3 spans 14 amino acids. Germline CDR1 SGHDT, CDR2 YYEEEE. The CDR3 protein is CASSDQGWTGELFF. The entire variable domain, with the rest obtained from reference TRBV5-6 and TRBJ2-2, is as follows: DAGVTQSPTHLIKTRGQQVTLRCSPKSGHDTVSWYQQALGQGPQFIFQYYEEEERQRGNFPDRFSGHQFPNYSSELNVNALLLGDSALYLCASSDQGWTGELFFGEGSRLTVL.

This clonotype is identified as medium-sized (0.01 to 0.1%) from frequency. The chain carries TRBV19 and TRBJ2-5; TCRdb names TRBD1, which stays unverified in the absence of DNA. This CDR3 region has 13 residues. CDR1 is LNHDA and CDR2 is SQIVND in the germline V gene (reference sequence). The CDR3 is CASSIGGFGTQYF.

Measured by frequency, this clonotype is medium-sized. The chain's CDR3 is CATATPQGASEQFF. The rearrangement uses TRBV6-5 and TRBJ2-1; TCRdb lists TRBD1, though no DNA is available to test this call. This CDR3 comprises 14 residues. Germline lookup yields CDR1 MNHEY and CDR2 SVGAGI.

The rearrangement links TRBV30 to TRBJ2-5; checking the TCRdb D call of TRBD1 is not possible without DNA. The CDR3 covers 15 residues. Germline CDR1 GTSNPN, CDR2 SVGIG (reference sequence). Here the CDR3 reads CAWSTGETIQETQYF.

This clonotype is medium-sized by frequency. The V and J genes are TRBV15 and TRBJ2-2; lacking DNA, the TRBD2 call made by TCRdb goes unchecked. This CDR3 is built from 17 residues. Looked up from germline, CDR1 is LNHNV and CDR2 is YYDKDF (reference sequence). CDR3 sequence: CATSKPSTSGGTGELFF.

This clonotype is called medium-sized (0.01 to 0.1%) based on its frequency. The V call is TRBV18, the J call TRBJ1-4. This CDR3 has 16 residues. Germline V gene data show CDR1 as KGHSH and CDR2 as LQKENI. CDR3 amino acids: CASSPSGVATNEKLFF.

This clonotype is called medium-sized based on its frequency. J is TRBJ2-5 and V is TRBV6-6. Germline V gene lookup returns CDR1 MNHNY and CDR2 SVGAGI (reference sequence). There are 12 residues in the CDR3. CDR3 sequence reads: CASTDVQETQYF.

This clonotype counts as medium-sized by frequency. The chain recombines TRBV19 with TRBJ2-6. The CDR3 extends over 13 amino acids. Germline loops: CDR1 LNHDA, CDR2 SQIVND (reference sequence). The CDR3 sequence: CASMVSGANVLTF.